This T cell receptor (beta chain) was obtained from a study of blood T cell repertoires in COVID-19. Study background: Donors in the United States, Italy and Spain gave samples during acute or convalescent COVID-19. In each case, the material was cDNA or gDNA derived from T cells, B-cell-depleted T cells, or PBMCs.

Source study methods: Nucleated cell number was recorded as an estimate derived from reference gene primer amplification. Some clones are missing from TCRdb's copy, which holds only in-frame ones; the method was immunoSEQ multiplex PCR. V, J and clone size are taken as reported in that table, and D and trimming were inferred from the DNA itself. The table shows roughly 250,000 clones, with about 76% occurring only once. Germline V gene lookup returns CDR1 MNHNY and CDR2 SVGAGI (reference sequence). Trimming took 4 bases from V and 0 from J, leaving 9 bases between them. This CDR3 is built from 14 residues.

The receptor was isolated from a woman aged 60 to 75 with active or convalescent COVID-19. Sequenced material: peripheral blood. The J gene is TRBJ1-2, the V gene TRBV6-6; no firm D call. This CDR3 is CASSSSGTNYGYTF. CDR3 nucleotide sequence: TGTGCCAGCAGTTCCTCCGGGACTAACTATGGCTACACCTTC.